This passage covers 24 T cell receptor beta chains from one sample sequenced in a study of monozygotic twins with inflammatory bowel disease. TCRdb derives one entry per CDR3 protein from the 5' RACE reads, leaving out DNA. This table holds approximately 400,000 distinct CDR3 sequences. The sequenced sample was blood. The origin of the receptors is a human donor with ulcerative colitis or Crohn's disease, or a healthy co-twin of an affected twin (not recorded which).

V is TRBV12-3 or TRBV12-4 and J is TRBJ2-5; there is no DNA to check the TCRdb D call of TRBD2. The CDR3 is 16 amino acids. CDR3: CASSPQSSGDQETQYF.

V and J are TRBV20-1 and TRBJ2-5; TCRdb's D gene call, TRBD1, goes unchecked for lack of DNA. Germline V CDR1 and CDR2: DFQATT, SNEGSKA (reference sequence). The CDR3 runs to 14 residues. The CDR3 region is CSARDRIGEETQYF.

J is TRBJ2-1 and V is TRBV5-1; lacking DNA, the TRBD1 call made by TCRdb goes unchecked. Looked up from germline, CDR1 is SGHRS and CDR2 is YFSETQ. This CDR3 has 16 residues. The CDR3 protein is CANSPQPGQGTNEQFF.

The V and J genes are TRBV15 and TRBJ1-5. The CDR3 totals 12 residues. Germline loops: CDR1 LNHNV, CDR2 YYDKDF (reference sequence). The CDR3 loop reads CATSKGYQPQHF.

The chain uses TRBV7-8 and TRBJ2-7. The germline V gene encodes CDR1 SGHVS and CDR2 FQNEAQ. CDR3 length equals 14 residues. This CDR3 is CASSLAGPNYEQYF.

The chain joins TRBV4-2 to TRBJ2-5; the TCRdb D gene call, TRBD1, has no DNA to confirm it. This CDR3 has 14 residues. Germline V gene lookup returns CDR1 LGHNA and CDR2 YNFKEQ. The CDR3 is CASATGQGPKTQYF.

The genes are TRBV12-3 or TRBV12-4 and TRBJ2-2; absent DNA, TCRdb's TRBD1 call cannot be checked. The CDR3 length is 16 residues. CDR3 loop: CASTTGFSVRAGELFF.

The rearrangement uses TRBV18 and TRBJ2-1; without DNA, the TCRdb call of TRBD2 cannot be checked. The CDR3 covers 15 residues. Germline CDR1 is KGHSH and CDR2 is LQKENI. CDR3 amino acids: CASSPGTNADNEQFF.

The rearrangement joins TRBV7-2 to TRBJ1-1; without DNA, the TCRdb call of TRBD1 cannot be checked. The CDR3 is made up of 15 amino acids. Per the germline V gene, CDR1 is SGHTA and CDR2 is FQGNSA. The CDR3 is CASSPRQGAGTEAFF.

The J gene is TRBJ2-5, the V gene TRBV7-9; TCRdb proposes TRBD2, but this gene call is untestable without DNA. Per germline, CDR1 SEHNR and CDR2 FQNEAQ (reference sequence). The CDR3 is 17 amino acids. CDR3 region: CAIPTYPLTSSQETQYF.

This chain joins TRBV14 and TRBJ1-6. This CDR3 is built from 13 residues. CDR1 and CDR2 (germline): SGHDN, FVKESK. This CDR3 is CASSHGVGSPLHF.

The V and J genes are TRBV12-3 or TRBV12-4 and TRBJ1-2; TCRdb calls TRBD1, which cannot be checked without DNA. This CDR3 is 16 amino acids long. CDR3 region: CASSPELFPGGDGYTF.

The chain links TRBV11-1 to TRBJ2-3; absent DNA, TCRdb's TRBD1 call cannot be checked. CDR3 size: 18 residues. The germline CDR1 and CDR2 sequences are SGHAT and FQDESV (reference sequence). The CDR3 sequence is CASSSPLTGGLLTDTQYF.

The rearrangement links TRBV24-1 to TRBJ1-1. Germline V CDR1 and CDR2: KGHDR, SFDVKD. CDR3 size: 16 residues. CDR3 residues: CATSDFRGTTGTEAFF.

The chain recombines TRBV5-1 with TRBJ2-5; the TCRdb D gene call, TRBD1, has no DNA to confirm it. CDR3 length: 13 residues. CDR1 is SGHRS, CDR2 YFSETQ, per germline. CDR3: CASSLQWGDTQYF.

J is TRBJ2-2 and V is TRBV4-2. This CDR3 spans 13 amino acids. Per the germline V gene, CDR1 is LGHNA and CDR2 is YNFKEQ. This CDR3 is CASSQDGAGELFF.

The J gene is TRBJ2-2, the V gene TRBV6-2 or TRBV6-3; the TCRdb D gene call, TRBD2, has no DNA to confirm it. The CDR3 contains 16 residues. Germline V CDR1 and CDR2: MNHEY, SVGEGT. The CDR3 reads CASSFLLAGITGELFF.

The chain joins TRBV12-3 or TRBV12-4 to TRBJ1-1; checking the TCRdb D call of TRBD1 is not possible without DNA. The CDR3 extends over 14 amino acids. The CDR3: CASSRGQAYTEAFF.

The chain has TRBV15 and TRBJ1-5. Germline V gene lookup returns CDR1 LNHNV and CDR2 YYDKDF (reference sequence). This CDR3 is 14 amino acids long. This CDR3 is CATSRVAGNQPQHF.

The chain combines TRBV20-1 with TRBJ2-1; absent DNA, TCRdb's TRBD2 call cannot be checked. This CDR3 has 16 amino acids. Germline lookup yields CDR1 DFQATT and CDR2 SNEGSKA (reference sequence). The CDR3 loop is CSARVGGGNSYNEQFF.

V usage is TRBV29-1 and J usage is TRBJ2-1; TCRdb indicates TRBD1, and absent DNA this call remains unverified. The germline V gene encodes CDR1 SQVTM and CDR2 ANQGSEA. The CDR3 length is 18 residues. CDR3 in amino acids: CSVVLGDRGLARNGEQFF.

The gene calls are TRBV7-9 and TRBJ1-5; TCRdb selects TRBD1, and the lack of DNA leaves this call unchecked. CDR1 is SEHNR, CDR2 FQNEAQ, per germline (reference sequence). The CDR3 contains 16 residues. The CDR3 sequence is CASSRGGTGEHQPQHF.

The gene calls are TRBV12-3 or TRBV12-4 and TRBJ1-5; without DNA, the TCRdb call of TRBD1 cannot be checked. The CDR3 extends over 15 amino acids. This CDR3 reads CASSLSRVGGMAQHF.

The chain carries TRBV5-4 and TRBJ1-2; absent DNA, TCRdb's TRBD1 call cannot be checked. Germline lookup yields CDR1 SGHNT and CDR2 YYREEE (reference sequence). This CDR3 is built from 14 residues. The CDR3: CASSSGTGGDGYTF. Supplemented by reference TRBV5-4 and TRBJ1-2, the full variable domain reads ETGVTQSPTHLIKTRGQQVTLRCSSQSGHNTVSWYQQALGQGPQFIFQYYREEENGRGNFPPRFSGLQFPNYSSELNVNALELDDSALYLCASSSGTGGDGYTFGSGTRLTVV.